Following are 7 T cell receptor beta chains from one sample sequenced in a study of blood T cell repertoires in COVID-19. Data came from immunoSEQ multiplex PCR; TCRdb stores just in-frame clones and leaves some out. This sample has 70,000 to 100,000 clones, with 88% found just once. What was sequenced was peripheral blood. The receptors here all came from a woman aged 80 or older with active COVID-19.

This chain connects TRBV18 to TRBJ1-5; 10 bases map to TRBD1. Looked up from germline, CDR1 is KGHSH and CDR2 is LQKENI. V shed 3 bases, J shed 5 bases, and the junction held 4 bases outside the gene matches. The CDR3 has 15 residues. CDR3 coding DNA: TGTGCCAGCTCACCTGGGACAGGGGTTGATCAGCCCCAGCATTTT. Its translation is CASSPGTGVDQPQHF.

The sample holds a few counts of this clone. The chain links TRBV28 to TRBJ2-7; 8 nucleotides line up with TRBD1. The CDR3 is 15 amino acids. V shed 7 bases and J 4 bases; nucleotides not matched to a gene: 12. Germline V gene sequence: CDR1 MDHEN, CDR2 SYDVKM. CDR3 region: CASKIETGTGYEQYF. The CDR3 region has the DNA TGTGCCAGCAAAATAGAGACCGGGACAGGTTACGAGCAGTACTTC. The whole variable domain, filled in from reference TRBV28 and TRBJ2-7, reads DVKVTQSSRYLVKRTGEKVFLECVQDMDHENMFWYRQDPGLGLRLIYFSYDVKMKEKGDIPEGYSVSREKKERFSLILESASTNQTSMYLCASKIETGTGYEQYFGPGTRLTVT.

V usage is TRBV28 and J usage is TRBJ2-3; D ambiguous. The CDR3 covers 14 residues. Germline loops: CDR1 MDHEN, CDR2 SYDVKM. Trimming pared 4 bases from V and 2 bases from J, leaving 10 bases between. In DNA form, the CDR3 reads TGTGCCAGCAGTTCTCCCTCCCTCACAGATACGCAGTATTTT. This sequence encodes CASSSPSLTDTQYF.

DNA for the CDR3: TGTGCCAGCAGCTCATTAGATACGCAGTATTTT. Protein product: CASSSLDTQYF. The chain combines TRBV7-2 with TRBJ2-3; no definite D call. Germline-derived CDR1 and CDR2 are SGHTA and FQGNSA. CDR3 length: 11 amino acids. V shed 4 bases and J shed 5 bases, with 4 bases lying between them.

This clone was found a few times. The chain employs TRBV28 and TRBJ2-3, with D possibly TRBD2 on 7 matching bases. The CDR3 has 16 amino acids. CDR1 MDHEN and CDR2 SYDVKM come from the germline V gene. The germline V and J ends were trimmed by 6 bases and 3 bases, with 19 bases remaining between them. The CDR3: CASRPWGGETTDTQYF. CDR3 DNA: TGTGCCAGCAGGCCATGGGGGGGCGAGACTACAGATACGCAGTATTTT.

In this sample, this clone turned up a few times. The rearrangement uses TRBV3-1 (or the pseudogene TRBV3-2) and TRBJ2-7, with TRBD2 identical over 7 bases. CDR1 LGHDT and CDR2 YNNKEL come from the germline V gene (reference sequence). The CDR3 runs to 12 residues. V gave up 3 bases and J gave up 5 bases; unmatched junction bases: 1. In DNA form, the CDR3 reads TGTGCCAGCAGCCAGGGGGGGAACGAGCAGTACTTC. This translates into CASSQGGNEQYF.

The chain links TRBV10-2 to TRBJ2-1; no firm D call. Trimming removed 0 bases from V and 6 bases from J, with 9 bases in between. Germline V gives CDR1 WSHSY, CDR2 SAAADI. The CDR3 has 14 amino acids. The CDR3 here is CASSESTLGNEQFF. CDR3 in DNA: TGCGCCAGCAGTGAGTCGACTTTGGGCAATGAGCAGTTCTTC.